A selection of T cell receptor beta chains follows, all from one sample in a study of blood T cell repertoires in COVID-19. TCRdb's copy holds only in-frame clones and misses some; the assay was immunoSEQ multiplex PCR. The table has about 130,000 clones, 75% to 90% seen once; the top ten hold 2% to 2.5%. The material sequenced was PBMCs or T cells enriched from blood (not recorded which). The receptors were sampled from a woman aged 50 to 60 who had recovered from COVID-19. Each CDR3 is given with its conserved first and last residue. D genes are given only for firm matches. Clone size is given for some rows only: seen once, a few or many times, or a class if the clone is expanded.

v_gene: TRBV2
abundance: NA
j_gene: TRBJ1-4
d_gene: TRBD1
CDR3nt: TGTGTGACAGAGCCCCCCACAGGGGCAACTAATGAAAAACTGTTTTTT
CDR3aa: CVTEPPTGATNEKLFF

v_gene: TRBV28
abundance: NA
j_gene: TRBJ1-3
d_gene: NA
CDR3nt: TGTGCCACCACTCCAACAGGCTCTGGAAACACCATATATTTT
CDR3aa: CATTPTGSGNTIYF

v_gene: TRBV7-9
abundance: NA
j_gene: TRBJ1-4
d_gene: TRBD1
CDR3nt: TGTGCCAGCAGCTCGACGGACAGGGGTGATGAAAAACTGTTTTTT
CDR3aa: CASSSTDRGDEKLFF

v_gene: TRBV19
abundance: once
j_gene: TRBJ1-1
d_gene: TRBD1
CDR3nt: TGTGCCAGTAGTATCTGGGGGACAGGGATTGCAGCTTTCTTT
CDR3aa: CASSIWGTGIAAFF

v_gene: TRBV7-8
abundance: NA
j_gene: TRBJ1-4
d_gene: NA
CDR3nt: TGTGCCAGCAGCTTAGGAGCAGGCCTTAATGAAAAACTGTTTTTT
CDR3aa: CASSLGAGLNEKLFF

v_gene: TRBV5-1
abundance: NA
j_gene: TRBJ2-1
d_gene: NA
CDR3nt: TGCGCCAGCAGCTTGGTTGGCAGGGGTCCCTACAATGAGCAGTTCTTC
CDR3aa: CASSLVGRGPYNEQFF

v_gene: TRBV3-1/TRBV3-2
abundance: NA
j_gene: TRBJ2-3
d_gene: TRBD2
CDR3nt: TGTGCCAGCAGCCAAACTAGCGGGGGGGCAACAGATACGCAGTATTTT
CDR3aa: CASSQTSGGATDTQYF

v_gene: TRBV15
abundance: NA
j_gene: TRBJ1-1
d_gene: NA
CDR3nt: TGTGCCACCAGCAGAGATTGGGGAGACACTGAAGCTTTCTTT
CDR3aa: CATSRDWGDTEAFF

v_gene: TRBV19
abundance: NA
j_gene: TRBJ2-2
d_gene: TRBD1
CDR3nt: TGTGCCAGTAGTGTCCGGGACAGGGATACCGGGGAGCTGTTTTTT
CDR3aa: CASSVRDRDTGELFF

v_gene: TRBV10-3
abundance: NA
j_gene: TRBJ1-1
d_gene: NA
CDR3nt: TGTGCCATCAGTGCAAACAGGTTGTACACTGAAGCTTTCTTT
CDR3aa: CAISANRLYTEAFF

v_gene: TRBV19
abundance: NA
j_gene: TRBJ2-5
d_gene: TRBD1
CDR3nt: TGTGCCAGTAGCACGGACAGGCGTAAAGAGACCCAGTACTTC
CDR3aa: CASSTDRRKETQYF

v_gene: TRBV7-6
abundance: NA
j_gene: TRBJ1-2
d_gene: TRBD1
CDR3nt: TGTGCCAGCAGCCCCCAAGACAGGGGGGGTGACTATGGCTACACCTTC
CDR3aa: CASSPQDRGGDYGYTF

v_gene: TRBV19
abundance: NA
j_gene: TRBJ1-3
d_gene: NA
CDR3nt: TGTGCCAGTATACCACGGCGGGCAGAAAACTACCACTCTGGAAACACCATATATTTT
CDR3aa: CASIPRRAENYHSGNTIYF

v_gene: TRBV2
abundance: few
j_gene: TRBJ1-2
d_gene: NA
CDR3nt: TGTGCCAGCAGTGTTCTCAGGGATGGCTACACCTTC
CDR3aa: CASSVLRDGYTF

v_gene: TRBV11-2
abundance: few
j_gene: TRBJ1-2
d_gene: TRBD1
CDR3nt: TGTGCCAGCAGCACCGAGGACAGGCTTAATGGCTACACCTTC
CDR3aa: CASSTEDRLNGYTF

v_gene: TRBV10-1
abundance: NA
j_gene: TRBJ2-2
d_gene: TRBD1
CDR3nt: TGCGCCAGCAGTGAGCGACAGGGTGCCGGGGAGCTGTTTTTT
CDR3aa: CASSERQGAGELFF

v_gene: TRBV19
abundance: once
j_gene: TRBJ1-1
d_gene: TRBD1
CDR3nt: TGTGCCAGTAGTGTCGGGACAGTTCCAAAGGGGGCTTTCTTT
CDR3aa: CASSVGTVPKGAFF

v_gene: TRBV2
abundance: NA
j_gene: TRBJ1-2
d_gene: NA
CDR3nt: TGTGCCAGCAATGTACAGGCCTATAACTATGGCTACACCTTC
CDR3aa: CASNVQAYNYGYTF

v_gene: TRBV5-8
abundance: NA
j_gene: TRBJ2-3
d_gene: NA
CDR3nt: TGTGCCAGCAGCTTGGGGGGGGAGAGCACAGATACGCAGTATTTT
CDR3aa: CASSLGGESTDTQYF

v_gene: TRBV19
abundance: NA
j_gene: TRBJ2-6
d_gene: TRBD1
CDR3nt: TGTGCCAGTAGTCAACCCGGGACAGGGCTCTCTGGGGCCAACGTCCTGACTTTC
CDR3aa: CASSQPGTGLSGANVLTF

v_gene: TRBV3-1/TRBV3-2
abundance: once
j_gene: TRBJ2-5
d_gene: TRBD1
CDR3nt: TGTGCCAGCAGTCCGGGACAGGGGCAAGAGACCCAGTACTTC
CDR3aa: CASSPGQGQETQYF

v_gene: TRBV6-2/TRBV6-3
abundance: NA
j_gene: TRBJ2-5
d_gene: TRBD2
CDR3nt: TGTGCCAGCAGTTCGGGGGGGCTGGAGACCCAGTACTTC
CDR3aa: CASSSGGLETQYF

v_gene: TRBV7-9
abundance: NA
j_gene: TRBJ2-3
d_gene: TRBD2
CDR3nt: TGTGCCAGCAGCTTAGGGACTAGCTGGGCCGCAGATACGCAGTATTTT
CDR3aa: CASSLGTSWAADTQYF

v_gene: TRBV7-9
abundance: NA
j_gene: TRBJ2-7
d_gene: TRBD1
CDR3nt: TGTGCCAGCAGCTTAGGGGGACAGGGGGACGAGCAGTACTTC
CDR3aa: CASSLGGQGDEQYF

v_gene: TRBV5-1
abundance: NA
j_gene: TRBJ1-3
d_gene: TRBD1
CDR3nt: TGCGCCAGCAGCTTGGGAGACAGGGAGAGGGACACCATATATTTT
CDR3aa: CASSLGDRERDTIYF

v_gene: TRBV5-1
abundance: NA
j_gene: TRBJ2-3
d_gene: TRBD2
CDR3nt: TGCGCCAGCAGCTCGGGACTAGCGGGGACAGATACGCAGTATTTT
CDR3aa: CASSSGLAGTDTQYF

v_gene: TRBV24-1
abundance: NA
j_gene: TRBJ2-2
d_gene: TRBD1
CDR3nt: TGTGCCACCAGTGATCCTCCGGGACAGGGTAACACCGGGGAGCTGTTTTTT
CDR3aa: CATSDPPGQGNTGELFF

v_gene: TRBV7-8
abundance: NA
j_gene: TRBJ1-1
d_gene: NA
CDR3nt: TGTGCCAGCAGCTCGGCCCTCAGGACAGACACGATGAACACTGAAGCTTTCTTT
CDR3aa: CASSSALRTDTMNTEAFF

v_gene: TRBV3-1/TRBV3-2
abundance: NA
j_gene: TRBJ2-2
d_gene: NA
CDR3nt: TGTGCCAGCAGCCCCGGCACCGGGGAGCTGTTTTTT
CDR3aa: CASSPGTGELFF

v_gene: TRBV9
abundance: NA
j_gene: TRBJ1-1
d_gene: NA
CDR3nt: TGTGCCAGCAGCGTAGGGCCTATCGACCAAGACAGGAACACTGAAGCTTTCTTT
CDR3aa: CASSVGPIDQDRNTEAFF

v_gene: TRBV2
abundance: NA
j_gene: TRBJ1-1
d_gene: NA
CDR3nt: TGTGCCAGCAGGGCCAGGGGGAACACTGAAGCTTTCTTT
CDR3aa: CASRARGNTEAFF

v_gene: TRBV5-4
abundance: NA
j_gene: TRBJ2-1
d_gene: TRBD1
CDR3nt: TGTGCCAGCAGCTTGGTTGGGACAGGGGGGAATGAGCAGTTCTTC
CDR3aa: CASSLVGTGGNEQFF

v_gene: TRBV3-1/TRBV3-2
abundance: NA
j_gene: TRBJ1-2
d_gene: NA
CDR3nt: TGTGCCAGCAGCCAAGCCTTGGGGGGCTATGGCTACACCTTC
CDR3aa: CASSQALGGYGYTF